This T cell receptor beta chain is drawn from a study of T cell responses to AZD1222 COVID-19 vaccine. The assay was immunoSEQ multiplex PCR, and TCRdb's table has in-frame clones only and misses some. The data hold approximately 110,000 clones, with 85% to 90% observed a single time. The CDR3 contains 16 residues. With 3 bases removed from V and 1 base from J, the gap between germline ends came to 15 bases. Germline V gene data show CDR1 as LNHDA and CDR2 as SQIVND (reference sequence). Study-wide results and limits: Regions 160-218 and 743-854 held dominance among vaccine-associated CD4 TCRs, which spanned spike. Two AZD1222 administrations were followed by greater Spike-specific TCR breadth and depth. In all cases, repertoires were sampled only after the peak T cell response.

A remark on this clone: Antigen specificity is unknown.

The TCR sequence derives from an adult in good health. The gene calls are TRBV19 and TRBJ2-5, with D tentatively TRBD1 (6 bases). The source material was peripheral blood, sampled on day 0 of AZD1222 vaccination. CDR3 sequence: CASSIVGTLIQETQYF. The CDR3 region has the DNA TGTGCCAGTAGTATTGTGGGGACACTCATCCAAGAGACCCAGTACTTC.